This TCR beta chain emerged from a study of tumor and adjacent non-tumor tissue in lung cancer (dated by TCRdb to the late 2010s). Background on the whole study: Patients with adenocarcinoma (roughly 12), squamous cell carcinoma (2) and small cell lung cancer (1) were included in the cohort. In total, sequencing yielded 125,075,908 productive TCRbeta reads, which works out to an average of around 3.9 million reads per sample. The 15 or so patients were aged about 31 to 76 years, included ten or so men and 5 women, and had TNM stage I to III disease. For each patient, one tumor sample and one normal lung sample were taken, giving a few dozen paired specimens that underwent TCRbeta CDR3 sequencing. The study compared bulk TCRbeta repertoires from lung tumor tissue and matched distant non-tumor lung tissue of roughly 15 lung cancer patients.

The library was made by multiplex PCR. Sequencing was performed on an Illumina HiSeq 2500. TCRbeta libraries were built by three rounds of nested PCR using primers (Table S4), following protocols modified from ARM-PCR. PCR products of 200-500 bp were gel-excised and purified with the QIAquick gel extraction kit before sequencing. The paper's data handling went like this. Reads were cleaned with Trimmomatic, merged with FLASH into complete CDR3 sequences, and assigned to V(D)J germline segments with MiTCR. Clonal diversity was calculated as the inverse Simpson's index using VDJtools. In-frame sequences lacking a premature stop codon were counted as productive reads. Starting from the raw public reads, TCRdb applied fastp trimming at Q25, assembled clones with MiXCR and retained in-frame beta chains. CDR3 protein sequences are deduplicated, and each keeps its most common genes and DNA. TCRdb, not the original authors, processed these V and J calls. The sample table shows 85,000 to 130,000 distinct CDR3 sequences, and 65% are seen once. The leading ten clones occupy around a fifth of the sample.

What the work shows at the level of the full study, not this receptor alone: TCR diversity (inverse Simpson) was significantly higher in tumor than in normal lung tissue (around 450 vs 150, P = 0.0075, Mann-Whitney U test). Peripheral blood was not sequenced, so blood TCRbeta repertoires in these lung cancer patients were not examined. Younger patients had significantly higher TCR diversity, and higher tumor TCR diversity was associated with shorter overall and disease-free survival. The cohort had only around 14 patients, and the authors noted that larger samples and more detailed clinical data are needed. In normal lung, the top 100 clones accounted for a significantly larger cumulative share of the repertoire than in tumor tissue. Neither the sequencing platform nor unique molecular identifiers are mentioned in the methods.

Bulk unsorted tissue served as the source for RNA extraction, and RNA quality was assessed using a NanoDrop ND-1000 and an Agilent 2100. Normal lung samples were distant non-tumor tissue taken more than 3 cm from the tumor edge. All donors had newly diagnosed lung cancer, had not received prior chemotherapy, and were admitted for thoracic surgery in China between August and November 2014. Anyone who had undergone radiotherapy or chemotherapy before, or who had another cancer at the same time, was left out of the study. Pieces of surgical tissue measuring roughly 1-2.1 cm3 were kept in RNAlater solution and stored at -80 degrees C until use. Note on this clonotype: Its recognized antigen is unknown. The junction departs from the called germline gene at one end, perhaps through a read error.

There are 13 amino acids in the CDR3, from cysteine to phenylalanine inclusive. The CDR3 DNA has 39 bases and is translated from base 1. The germline V gene encodes CDR1 PRHDT and CDR2 FYEKMQ (reference sequence). The source of this sequence is a man aged 25-45 years with non-small cell lung cancer. The sample consisted of distant non-tumor lung tissue. The rearranged chain carries TRBV13 and TRBJ2-7; the D gene identity is not certain. The nucleotides are TGTGCCAGCAGCCCCCACCCACATGCCGAGCGGTACTTC. It translates to CASSPHPHAERYF.